This T cell receptor (beta chain) was sequenced for a study of blood T cell repertoires in COVID-19. Germline CDR1 and CDR2: SNHLY and FYNNEI. Between the trimmed V and J ends, which lost 11 bases and 2 bases, there was a span of 21 bases. The CDR3 loop spans 15 amino acids. The method was immunoSEQ multiplex PCR; TCRdb's version includes in-frame clones alone and lacks a portion of them. Of some 320,000 clones listed, around 92% are singletons. The sample taken for sequencing was peripheral blood. The source is a woman aged 25 to 39 with COVID-19, enrolled during active disease. J is TRBJ2-5 and V is TRBV2; TRBD2 might be the D (5 bases). The CDR3 nucleotides read TGTGCCTGTAAGCAGGAGCGGCAGATGCAAGAGACCCAGTACTTC. Residues: CACKQERQMQETQYF.